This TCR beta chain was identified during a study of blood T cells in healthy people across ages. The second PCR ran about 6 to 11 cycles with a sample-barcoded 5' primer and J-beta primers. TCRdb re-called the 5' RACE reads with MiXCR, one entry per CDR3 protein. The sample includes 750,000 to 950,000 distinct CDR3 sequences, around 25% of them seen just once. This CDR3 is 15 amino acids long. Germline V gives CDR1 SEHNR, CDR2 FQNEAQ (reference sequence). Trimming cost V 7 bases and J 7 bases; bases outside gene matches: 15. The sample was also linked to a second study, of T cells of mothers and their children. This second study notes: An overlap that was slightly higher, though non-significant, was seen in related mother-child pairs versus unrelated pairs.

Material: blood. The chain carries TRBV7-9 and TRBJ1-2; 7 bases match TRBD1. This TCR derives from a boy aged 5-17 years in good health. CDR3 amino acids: CASNPQGTYGAGYTF. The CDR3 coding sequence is TGTGCCAGCAATCCACAGGGGACATATGGAGCTGGCTACACCTTC.